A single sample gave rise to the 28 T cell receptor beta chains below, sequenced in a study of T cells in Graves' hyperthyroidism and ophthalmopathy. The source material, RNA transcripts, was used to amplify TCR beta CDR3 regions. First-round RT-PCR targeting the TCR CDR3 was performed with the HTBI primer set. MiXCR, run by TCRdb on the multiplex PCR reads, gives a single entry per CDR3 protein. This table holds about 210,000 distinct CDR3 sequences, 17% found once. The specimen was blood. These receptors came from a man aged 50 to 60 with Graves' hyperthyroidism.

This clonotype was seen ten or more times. The chain's CDR3 is CASSLAPAGRNEQYF. The CDR3, as DNA: TGTGCCAGCAGCTTAGCTCCCGCAGGGCGAAACGAGCAGTACTTC. The genes are TRBV11-2 and TRBJ2-7; D is perhaps TRBD1 (5 bases). The CDR3 has 15 residues. Trimming left V 1 base short and J 5 bases short, with 15 bases between. The germline V gene has CDR1 SGHAT and CDR2 FQNNGV.

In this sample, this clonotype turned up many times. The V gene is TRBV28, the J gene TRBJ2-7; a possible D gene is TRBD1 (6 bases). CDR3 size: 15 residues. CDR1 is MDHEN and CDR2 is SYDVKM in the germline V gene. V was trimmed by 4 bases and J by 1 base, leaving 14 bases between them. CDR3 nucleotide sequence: TGTGCCAGCAGTTCTTTGGACAGTCGATCCTACGAGCAGTACTTC. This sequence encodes CASSSLDSRSYEQYF.

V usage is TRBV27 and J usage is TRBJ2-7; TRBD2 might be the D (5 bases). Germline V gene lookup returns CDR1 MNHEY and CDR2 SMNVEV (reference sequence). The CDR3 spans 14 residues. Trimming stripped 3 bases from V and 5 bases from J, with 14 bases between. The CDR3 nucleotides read TGTGCCAGCAGTTTTGTGGGAGACGAGAACGAGCAGTACTTC. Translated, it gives CASSFVGDENEQYF.

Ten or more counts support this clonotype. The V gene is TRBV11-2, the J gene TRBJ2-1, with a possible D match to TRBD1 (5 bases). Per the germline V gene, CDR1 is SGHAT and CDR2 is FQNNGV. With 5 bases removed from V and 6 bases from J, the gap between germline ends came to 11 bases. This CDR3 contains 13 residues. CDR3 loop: CASSRVRGNEQFF. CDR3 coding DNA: TGTGCCAGCAGCCGGGTTAGGGGCAATGAGCAGTTCTTC.

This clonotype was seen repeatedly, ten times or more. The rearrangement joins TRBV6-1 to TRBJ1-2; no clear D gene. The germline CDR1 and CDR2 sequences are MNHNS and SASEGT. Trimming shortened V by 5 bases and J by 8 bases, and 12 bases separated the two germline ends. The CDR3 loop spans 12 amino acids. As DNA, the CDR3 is TGTGCCAGCAGTCCCAGAGCCAGCGGCTACACCTTC. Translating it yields CASSPRASGYTF.

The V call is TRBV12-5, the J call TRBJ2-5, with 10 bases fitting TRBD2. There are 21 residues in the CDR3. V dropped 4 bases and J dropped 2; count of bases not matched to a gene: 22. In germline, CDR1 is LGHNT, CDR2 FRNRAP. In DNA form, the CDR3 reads TGTGCTAGTGGTTCGCCCGGCCTAGCGGGAGAGCCTCACCATTCACAAGAGACCCAGTACTTC. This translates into CASGSPGLAGEPHHSQETQYF.

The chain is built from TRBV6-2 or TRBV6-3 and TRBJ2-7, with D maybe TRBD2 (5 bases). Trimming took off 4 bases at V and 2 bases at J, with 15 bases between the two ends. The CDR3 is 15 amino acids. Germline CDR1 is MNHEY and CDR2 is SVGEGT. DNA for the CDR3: TGTGCCAGCAGTTTGGAGGTTACCCTAACCTACGAGCAGTACTTC. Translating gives CASSLEVTLTYEQYF.

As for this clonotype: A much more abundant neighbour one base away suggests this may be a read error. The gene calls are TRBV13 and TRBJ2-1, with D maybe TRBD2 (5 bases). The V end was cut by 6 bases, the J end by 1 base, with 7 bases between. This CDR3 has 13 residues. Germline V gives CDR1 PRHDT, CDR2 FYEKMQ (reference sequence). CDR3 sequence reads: CASREESYNEQFF. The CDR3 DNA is TGTGCCAGCAGGGAGGAGTCCTACAATGAGCAGTTCTTC.

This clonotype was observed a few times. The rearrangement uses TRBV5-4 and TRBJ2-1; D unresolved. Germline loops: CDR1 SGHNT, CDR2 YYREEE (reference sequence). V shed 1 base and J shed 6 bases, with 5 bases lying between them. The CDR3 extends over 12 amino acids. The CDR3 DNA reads TGTGCCAGCAGCTTGCACGGCAATGAGCAGTTCTTC. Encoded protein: CASSLHGNEQFF.

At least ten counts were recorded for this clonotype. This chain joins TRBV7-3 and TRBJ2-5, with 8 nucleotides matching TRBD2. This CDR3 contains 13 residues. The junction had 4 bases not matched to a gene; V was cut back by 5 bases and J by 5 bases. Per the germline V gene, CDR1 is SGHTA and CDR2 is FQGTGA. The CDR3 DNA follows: TGTGCCAGCAGCCCAGCGGGAGTGGAGACCCAGTACTTC. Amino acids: CASSPAGVETQYF.

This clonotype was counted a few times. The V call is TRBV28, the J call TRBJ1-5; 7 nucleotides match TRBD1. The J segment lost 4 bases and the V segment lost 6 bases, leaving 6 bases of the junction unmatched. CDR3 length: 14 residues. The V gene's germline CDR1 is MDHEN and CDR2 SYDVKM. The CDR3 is CASRPDRENQPQHF. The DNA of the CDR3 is TGTGCCAGCAGACCTGACAGGGAAAATCAGCCCCAGCATTTT. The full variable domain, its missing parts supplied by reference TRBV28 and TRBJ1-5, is DVKVTQSSRYLVKRTGEKVFLECVQDMDHENMFWYRQDPGLGLRLIYFSYDVKMKEKGDIPEGYSVSREKKERFSLILESASTNQTSMYLCASRPDRENQPQHFGDGTRLSIL.

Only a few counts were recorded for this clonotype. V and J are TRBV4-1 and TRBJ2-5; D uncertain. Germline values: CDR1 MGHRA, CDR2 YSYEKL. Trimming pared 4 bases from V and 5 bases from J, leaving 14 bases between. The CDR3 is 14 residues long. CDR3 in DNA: TGCGCCAGCAGCCCAAGTGGGTGGATGGAGACCCAGTACTTC. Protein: CASSPSGWMETQYF.

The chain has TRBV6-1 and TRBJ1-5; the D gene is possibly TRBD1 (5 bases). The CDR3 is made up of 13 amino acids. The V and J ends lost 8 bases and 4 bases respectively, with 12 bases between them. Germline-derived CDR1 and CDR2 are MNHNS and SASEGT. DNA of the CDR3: TGTGCCAGCTCCCGGGGGGAGAATCAGCCCCAGCATTTT. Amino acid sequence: CASSRGENQPQHF.

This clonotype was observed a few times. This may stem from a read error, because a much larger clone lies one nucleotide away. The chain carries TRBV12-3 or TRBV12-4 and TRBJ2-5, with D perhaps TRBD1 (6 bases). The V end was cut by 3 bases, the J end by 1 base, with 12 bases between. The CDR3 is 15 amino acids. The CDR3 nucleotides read TGTGCCAGCAGTTTTACAGGGCCCCTCCAAGAGACCCAGTACTTC. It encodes CASSFTGPLQETQYF.

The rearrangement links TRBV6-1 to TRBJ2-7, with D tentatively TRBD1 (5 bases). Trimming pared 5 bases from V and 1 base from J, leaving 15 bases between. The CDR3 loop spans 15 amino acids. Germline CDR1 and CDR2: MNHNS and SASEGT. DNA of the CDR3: TGTGCCAGCAGTCCTAGGGGTCTGTTTTCCTACGAGCAGTACTTC. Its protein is CASSPRGLFSYEQYF.

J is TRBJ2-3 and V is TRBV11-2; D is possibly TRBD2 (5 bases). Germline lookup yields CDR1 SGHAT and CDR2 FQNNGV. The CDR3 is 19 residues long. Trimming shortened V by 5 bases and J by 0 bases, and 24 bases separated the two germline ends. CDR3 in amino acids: CASSPLPRRTSLSTDTQYF. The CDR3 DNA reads TGTGCCAGCAGCCCTTTGCCACGTCGGACTTCTCTGAGCACAGATACGCAGTATTTT.

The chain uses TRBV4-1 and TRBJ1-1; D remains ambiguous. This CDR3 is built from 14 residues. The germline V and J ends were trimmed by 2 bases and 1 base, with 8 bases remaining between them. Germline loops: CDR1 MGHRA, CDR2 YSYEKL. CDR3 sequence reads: CASSQFSKNTEAFF. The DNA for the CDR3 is TGCGCCAGCAGCCAATTCTCTAAGAACACTGAAGCTTTCTTT.

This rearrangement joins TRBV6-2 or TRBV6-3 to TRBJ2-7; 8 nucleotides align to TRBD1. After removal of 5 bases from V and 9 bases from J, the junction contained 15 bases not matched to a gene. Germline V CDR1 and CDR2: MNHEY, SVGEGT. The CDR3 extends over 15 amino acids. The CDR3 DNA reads TGTGCCAGCAGTAGGCAGAAGAGACAGGGGTTAGTGCAGTACTTC. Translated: CASSRQKRQGLVQYF.

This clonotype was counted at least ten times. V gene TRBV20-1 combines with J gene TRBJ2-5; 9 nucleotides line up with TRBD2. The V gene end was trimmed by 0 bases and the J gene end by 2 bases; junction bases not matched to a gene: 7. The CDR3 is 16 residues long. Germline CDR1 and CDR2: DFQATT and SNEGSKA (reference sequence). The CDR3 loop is CSARDAQRGEQETQYF. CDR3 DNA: TGCAGTGCTAGAGATGCCCAGCGGGGGGAACAAGAGACCCAGTACTTC.

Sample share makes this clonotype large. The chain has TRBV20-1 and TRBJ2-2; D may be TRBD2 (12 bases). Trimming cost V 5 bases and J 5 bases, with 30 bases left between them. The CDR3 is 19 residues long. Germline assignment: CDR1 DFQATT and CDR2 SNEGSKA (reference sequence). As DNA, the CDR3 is TGCAGTGCTTGGGACAGGGGGGTGCTAGCGGGAGGGGCTACCGGGGAGCTGTTTTTT. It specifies CSAWDRGVLAGGATGELFF.

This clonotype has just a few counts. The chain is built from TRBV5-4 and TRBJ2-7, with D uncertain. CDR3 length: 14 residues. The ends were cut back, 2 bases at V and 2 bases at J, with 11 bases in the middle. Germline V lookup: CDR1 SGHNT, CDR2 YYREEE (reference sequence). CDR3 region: CASSFDHRPYEQYF. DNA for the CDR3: TGTGCCAGCAGCTTCGACCACCGGCCCTACGAGCAGTACTTC.

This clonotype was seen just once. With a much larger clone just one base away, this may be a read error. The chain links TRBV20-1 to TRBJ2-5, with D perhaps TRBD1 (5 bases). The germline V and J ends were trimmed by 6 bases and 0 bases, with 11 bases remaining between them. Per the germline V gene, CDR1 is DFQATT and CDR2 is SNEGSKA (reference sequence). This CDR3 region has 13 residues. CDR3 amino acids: CSASRQYQETQYF. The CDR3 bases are TGCAGTGCCTCCAGACAGTACCAAGAGACCCAGTACTTC.

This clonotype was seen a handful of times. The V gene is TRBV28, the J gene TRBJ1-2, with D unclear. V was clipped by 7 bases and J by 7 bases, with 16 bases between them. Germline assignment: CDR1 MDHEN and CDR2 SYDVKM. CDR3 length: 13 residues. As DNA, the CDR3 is TGTGCCAGCACACGACCAGGTGCCCCTGGCTACACCTTC. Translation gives CASTRPGAPGYTF.

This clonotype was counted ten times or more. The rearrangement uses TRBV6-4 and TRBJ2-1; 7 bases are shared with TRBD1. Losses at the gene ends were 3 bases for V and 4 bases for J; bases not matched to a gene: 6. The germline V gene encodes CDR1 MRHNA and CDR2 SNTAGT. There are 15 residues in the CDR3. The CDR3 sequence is CASSDESGGYNEQFF. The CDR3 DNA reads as TGTGCCAGCAGTGATGAGTCAGGGGGATACAATGAGCAGTTCTTC.

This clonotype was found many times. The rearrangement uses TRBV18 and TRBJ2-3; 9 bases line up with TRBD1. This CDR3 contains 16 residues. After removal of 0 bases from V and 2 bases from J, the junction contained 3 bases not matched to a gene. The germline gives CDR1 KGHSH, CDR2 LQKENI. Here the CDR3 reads CASSPPGQGITDTQYF. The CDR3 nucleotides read TGTGCCAGCTCACCACCGGGACAGGGCATCACAGATACGCAGTATTTT. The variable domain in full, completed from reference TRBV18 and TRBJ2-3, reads NAGVMQNPRHLVRRRGQEARLRCSPMKGHSHVYWYRQLPEEGLKFMVYLQKENIIDESGMPKERFSAEFPKEGPSILRIQQVVRGDSAAYFCASSPPGQGITDTQYFGPGTRLTVL.

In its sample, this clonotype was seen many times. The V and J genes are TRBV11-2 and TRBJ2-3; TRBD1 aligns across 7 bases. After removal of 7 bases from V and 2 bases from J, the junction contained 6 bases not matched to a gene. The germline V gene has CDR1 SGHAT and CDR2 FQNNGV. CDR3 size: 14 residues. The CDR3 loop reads CASTRDSNTDTQYF. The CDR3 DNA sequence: TGTGCCAGCACTAGGGACAGTAACACAGATACGCAGTATTTT.

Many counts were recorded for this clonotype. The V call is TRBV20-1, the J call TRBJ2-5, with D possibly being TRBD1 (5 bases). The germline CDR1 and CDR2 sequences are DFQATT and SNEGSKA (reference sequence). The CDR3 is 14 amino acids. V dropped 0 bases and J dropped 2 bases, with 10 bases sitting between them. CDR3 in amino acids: CSARDVDTQETQYF. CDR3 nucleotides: TGCAGTGCTAGAGATGTGGACACACAAGAGACCCAGTACTTC.

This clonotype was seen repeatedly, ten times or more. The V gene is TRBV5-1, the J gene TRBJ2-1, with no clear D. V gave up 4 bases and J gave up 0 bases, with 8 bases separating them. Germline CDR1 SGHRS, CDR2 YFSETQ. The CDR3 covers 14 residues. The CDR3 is CASSQVSSYNEQFF. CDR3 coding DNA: TGCGCCAGCAGCCAGGTTAGCTCCTACAATGAGCAGTTCTTC.